Following are 19 T cell receptor beta chains from one sample sequenced in a study of T-cell memory formation after mild COVID-19. TCRdb analysed the 5' RACE reads with MiXCR anew, one entry per CDR3 protein. This table has some 490,000 distinct CDR3 sequences, about 18% appearing once. Input material: PBMCs or a T cell subset sorted from them (not recorded which). The receptors were gathered from an adult woman who had mild COVID-19 (a few samples of this study predate the infection). Cell type and time point are not known.

V and J are TRBV7-9 and TRBJ2-5, with D possibly matching TRBD2 (6 bases). The CDR3 has 16 residues. Germline V CDR1 and CDR2: SEHNR, FQNEAQ (reference sequence). V was pared by 0 bases and J by 5 bases, with 16 bases between. CDR3 nucleotide sequence: TGTGCCAGCAGCTTAGCGGTTTGGGGGACTGGGGAGACCCAGTACTTC. It encodes CASSLAVWGTGETQYF.

The gene calls are TRBV5-1 and TRBJ1-4; D not resolved. Germline CDR1 is SGHRS and CDR2 is YFSETQ. The ends were cut back, 3 bases at V and 2 bases at J, with 8 bases in the middle. The CDR3 has 14 amino acids. The CDR3 reads CASSSASTNEKLFF. The CDR3 coding sequence is TGCGCCAGCAGCTCAGCGTCGACTAATGAAAAACTGTTTTTT.

This clonotype has more than one count but fewer than ten. The chain uses TRBV6-1 and TRBJ1-4; 7 nucleotides align to TRBD1. The CDR3 contains 16 residues. V shed 1 base and J 4 bases; nucleotides not matched to a gene: 6. Germline assignment: CDR1 MNHNS and CDR2 SASEGT. The CDR3 DNA sequence: TGTGCCAGCAGTGAAGTTAGGGGGCGCGGTAATGAAAAACTGTTTTTT. Its protein is CASSEVRGRGNEKLFF.

CDR3 amino acids: CSATGVQGSYEQYF. CDR3 in DNA: TGCAGTGCTACCGGGGTACAGGGGTCCTACGAGCAGTACTTC. This chain links TRBV20-1 with TRBJ2-7; 7 positions match TRBD1. The CDR3 consists of 14 residues. Germline trimming cut 4 bases from V and 1 base from J; bases unmatched to any gene: 7. Germline values: CDR1 DFQATT, CDR2 SNEGSKA (reference sequence).

There are a few counts of this clonotype. The gene calls are TRBV6-5 and TRBJ2-4; 12 bases match TRBD2. V lost 6 bases to trimming and J lost 9 bases; unmatched junction nucleotides: 6. In germline, CDR1 is MNHEY, CDR2 SVGAGI. This CDR3 is 14 amino acids long. The CDR3 DNA reads TGTGCCAGCAGACGACTAGCGGGGGAGGGCATTCAGTACTTC. The encoded protein is CASRRLAGEGIQYF.

Only a few counts were recorded for this clonotype. The chain joins TRBV28 to TRBJ1-5; a possible D gene is TRBD1 (5 bases). Germline V gives CDR1 MDHEN, CDR2 SYDVKM. CDR3 length: 14 amino acids. V lost 11 bases and J 5 bases, leaving 19 bases between the germline ends. CDR3 sequence (DNA): TGTGCCTGCCGTGGGGGAATCAAAGATCAGCCCCAGCATTTT. Encoded protein: CACRGGIKDQPQHF.

This clonotype came up a few times. The chain is built from TRBV7-2 and TRBJ2-1; 8 nucleotides match TRBD2. With 5 bases clipped from V and 4 bases from J, the junction kept 10 bases outside the gene matches. CDR3 length: 16 amino acids. Germline assignment: CDR1 SGHTA and CDR2 FQGNSA. CDR3 protein: CASSRDTLAGYNEQFF. Here the CDR3 DNA reads TGTGCCAGCAGCCGGGATACTTTAGCGGGATACAATGAGCAGTTCTTC.

The genes are TRBV30 and TRBJ1-2, with D possibly being TRBD1 (6 bases). The CDR3 contains 13 residues. The germline gives CDR1 GTSNPN, CDR2 SVGIG (reference sequence). The V and J ends lost 5 bases and 3 bases respectively, with 13 bases between them. The CDR3 nucleotides are TGTGCCTGGCGCCCGGGGGGCGACTATGGCTACACCTTC. Translating gives CAWRPGGDYGYTF. The full variable domain, in which reference TRBV30 and TRBJ1-2 provide the parts outside the CDR3, is SQTIHQWPATLVQPVGSPLSLECTVEGTSNPNLYWYRQAAGRGLQLLFYSVGIGQISSEVPQNLSASRPQDRQFILSSKKLLLSDSGFYLCAWRPGGDYGYTFGSGTRLTVV.

The V call is TRBV5-1, the J call TRBJ2-1; D remains ambiguous. Trimming cost V 5 bases and J 10 bases, with 16 bases left between them. The length of the CDR3 is 13 residues. CDR1 and CDR2 from the germline V gene are SGHRS and YFSETQ. The CDR3 DNA reads TGCGCCAGCAGAGGCACCCGCGCACGGGAGCAGTTCTTC. This gives the protein CASRGTRAREQFF.

V is TRBV3-1 and J is TRBJ2-1; maybe TRBD1 (6 bases). Trimming took 3 bases from V and 7 from J, leaving 16 bases between them. The CDR3 extends over 15 amino acids. Germline V gene data show CDR1 as LGHDT and CDR2 as YNNKEL (reference sequence). Here the CDR3 DNA reads TGTGCCAGCAGCCAGGACAGTTCTAAGGGTAATGAGCAGTTCTTC. Translating gives CASSQDSSKGNEQFF.

In this sample, this clonotype turned up a few times. This chain joins TRBV6-5 and TRBJ2-2; no reliable D call. CDR3 length: 11 residues. V gave up 8 bases and J gave up 5 bases, with 6 bases separating them. CDR1 is MNHEY and CDR2 is SVGAGI in the germline V gene. Written as DNA, the CDR3 is TGTGCCAGCGGCAGGACCGGGGAGCTGTTTTTT. Residues: CASGRTGELFF.

The CDR3 DNA reads TGTGCCAGCAGTTTACCTTGCGACAGGCTACTCTCCTACGAGCAGTACTTC. Protein sequence: CASSLPCDRLLSYEQYF. This chain connects TRBV27 to TRBJ2-7, with D possibly matching TRBD1 (6 bases). Germline CDR1 MNHEY, CDR2 SMNVEV (reference sequence). There are 17 residues in the CDR3. V was pared by 2 bases and J by 0 bases, with 17 bases between.

This clonotype has a single count. This rearrangement joins TRBV20-1 to TRBJ2-7; D unclear. The CDR3 runs 12 residues. Between the trimmed V and J ends, which lost 7 bases and 1 base, there was a span of 11 bases. Germline CDR1 and CDR2: DFQATT and SNEGSKA (reference sequence). The DNA of the CDR3 is TGCAGTGTCGGCAAGCCTTCCTACGAGCAGTACTTC. This translates into CSVGKPSYEQYF.

Here the CDR3 DNA reads TGTGCCAGCAGCCAAGCAGGAAGGTGGGGCCAGCCCCAGCATTTT. It is translated as CASSQAGRWGQPQHF. V usage is TRBV3-1 and J usage is TRBJ1-5, with D possibly being TRBD1 (5 bases). The CDR3 loop spans 15 amino acids. V lost 1 base and J lost 7, with 14 bases in between. Germline CDR1 and CDR2: LGHDT and YNNKEL (reference sequence). Based on the CDR3 plus reference TRBV3-1 and TRBJ1-5, the full variable domain is DTAVSQTPKYLVTQMGNDKSIKCEQNLGHDTMYWYKQDSKKFLKIMFSYNNKELIINETVPNRFSPKSPDKAHLNLHINSLELGDSAVYFCASSQAGRWGQPQHFGDGTRLSIL.

The CDR3 protein is CASSRTTGGSYEQYF. CDR3 nucleotide sequence: TGCGCCAGCAGCCGAACAACAGGGGGGTCCTACGAGCAGTACTTC. This chain links TRBV5-1 with TRBJ2-7, with 8 bases that match TRBD1. V was pared by 4 bases and J by 1 base, with 7 bases of the junction left unmatched. The V gene's germline CDR1 is SGHRS and CDR2 YFSETQ. This CDR3 has 15 amino acids.

This rearrangement joins TRBV6-5 to TRBJ2-1; 10 bases agree with TRBD2. The germline gives CDR1 MNHEY, CDR2 SVGAGI. Trimming at V came to 4 bases and at J to 5 bases, leaving 5 bases not matched to a gene. This CDR3 has 15 amino acids. CDR3 sequence (DNA): TGTGCCAGCAGTTGGACTAGCGGAAGAAACAATGAGCAGTTCTTC. Its translation: CASSWTSGRNNEQFF.

V gene TRBV10-3 combines with J gene TRBJ2-1, with 13 bases that match TRBD2. The germline CDR1 and CDR2 sequences are ENHRY and SYGVKD. With V trimmed by 8 bases and J by 9 bases, 10 bases remained unmatched. The CDR3 spans 15 residues. The chain's CDR3 is CAIHTGTSGTGEQFF. CDR3 bases: TGTGCCATCCATACCGGGACTAGCGGGACAGGTGAGCAGTTCTTC.

This clonotype has more than one count but fewer than ten. The J gene is TRBJ2-2, the V gene TRBV27; D is possibly TRBD2 (5 bases). The germline V gene encodes CDR1 MNHEY and CDR2 SMNVEV (reference sequence). The CDR3 extends over 17 amino acids. The ends were cut back, 4 bases at V and 5 bases at J, with 20 bases in the middle. This chain's CDR3 is CASSSYTPFRGTGELFF. The CDR3 DNA sequence: TGTGCCAGCAGTTCATATACGCCCTTTAGAGGGACCGGGGAGCTGTTTTTT.

In this sample, this clonotype turned up a few times. The gene calls are TRBV3-1 and TRBJ2-1, with 10 bases lining up with TRBD1. Germline lookup yields CDR1 LGHDT and CDR2 YNNKEL (reference sequence). Trimming removed 2 bases from V and 8 bases from J; junction bases left unmatched: 15. The CDR3 runs 18 residues. CDR3 sequence (DNA): TGTGCCAGCAGCCAATCACCCACAGGGGGACAGGGGAGTGATGAGCAGTTCTTC. As protein: CASSQSPTGGQGSDEQFF.